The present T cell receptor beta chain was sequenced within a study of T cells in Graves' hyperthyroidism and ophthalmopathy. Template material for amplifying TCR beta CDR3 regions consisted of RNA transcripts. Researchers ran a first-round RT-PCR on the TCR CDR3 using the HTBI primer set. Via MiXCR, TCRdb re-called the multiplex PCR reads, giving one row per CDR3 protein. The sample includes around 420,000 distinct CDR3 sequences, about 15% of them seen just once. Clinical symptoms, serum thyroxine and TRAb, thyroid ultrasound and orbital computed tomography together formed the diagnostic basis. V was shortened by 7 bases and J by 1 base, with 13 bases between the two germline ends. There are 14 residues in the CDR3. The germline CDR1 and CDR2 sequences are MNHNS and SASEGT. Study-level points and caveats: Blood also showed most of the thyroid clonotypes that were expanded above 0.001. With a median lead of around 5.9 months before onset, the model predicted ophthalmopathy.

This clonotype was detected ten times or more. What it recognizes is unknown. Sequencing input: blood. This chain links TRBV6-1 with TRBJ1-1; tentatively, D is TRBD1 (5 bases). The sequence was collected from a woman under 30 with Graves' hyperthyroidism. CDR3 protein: CASNGASRNTEAFF. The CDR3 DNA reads TGTGCCAGCAACGGGGCCTCGCGGAACACTGAAGCTTTCTTT.